The 23 T cell receptor beta chains given below trace back to one sample, sequenced in a study of vaccination effects on CD4 cells after COVID-19. Isolating CD4+ T cells followed approximately 9 days of culture. Their antigens remain unidentified. TCRdb's table, derived via immunoSEQ multiplex PCR, lists solely in-frame clones and lacks some. The repertoire consists of tens of thousands of clones, with about two thirds occurring once and the leading ten covering under 4.5%. The material sequenced was CD4+ T cells from PBMCs cultured without peptide, taken before COVID-19 vaccination. These receptors all come from a human donor who received a COVID-19 vaccine.

The V and J genes are TRBV5-1 and TRBJ2-7; 10 nucleotides agree with TRBD2. The CDR3 contains 15 residues. Germline loops: CDR1 SGHRS, CDR2 YFSETQ. The V segment lost 1 base and the J segment 2 bases; nucleotides outside the gene matches: 3. The CDR3 loop is CASSLSTSGTYEQYF. Here the CDR3 DNA reads TGCGCCAGCAGCTTGTCCACTAGCGGGACCTACGAGCAGTACTTC.

The chain has TRBV5-4 and TRBJ2-5; D is possibly TRBD2 (7 bases). Germline CDR1 is SGHNT and CDR2 is YYREEE (reference sequence). The CDR3 has 12 residues. Trimming took off 10 bases at V and 5 bases at J, with 15 bases between the two ends. CDR3 loop: CAYLRGRETQYF. DNA for the CDR3: TGTGCCTACCTGCGGGGGCGGGAGACCCAGTACTTC.

This rearrangement joins TRBV5-4 to TRBJ2-2; 14 bases fit TRBD2. The V and J ends lost 0 bases and 7 bases, in that order; junction bases with no gene match: 5. The CDR3 runs to 17 residues. Germline V gene lookup returns CDR1 SGHNT and CDR2 YYREEE (reference sequence). The CDR3: CASSLGLAGGRGGELFF. The CDR3 bases are TGTGCCAGCAGCTTGGGACTAGCGGGAGGGCGAGGCGGGGAGCTGTTTTTT. The variable domain in full, with the rest retrieved from reference TRBV5-4 and TRBJ2-2, is ETGVTQSPTHLIKTRGQQVTLRCSSQSGHNTVSWYQQALGQGPQFIFQYYREEENGRGNFPPRFSGLQFPNYSSELNVNALELDDSALYLCASSLGLAGGRGGELFFGEGSRLTVL.

The chain links TRBV2 to TRBJ2-3, with 8 bases that match TRBD1. Trimming removed 4 bases from V and 12 bases from J; junction bases left unmatched: 6. Germline V gene data show CDR1 as SNHLY and CDR2 as FYNNEI. This CDR3 is built from 12 residues. CDR3 in DNA: TGTGCCAGCAGTGGTACAGGGGGGATTCAGTATTTT. Its translation is CASSGTGGIQYF.

The V gene is TRBV10-2, the J gene TRBJ2-3, with 9 bases aligning to TRBD2. The CDR3 contains 17 residues. In germline, CDR1 is WSHSY, CDR2 SAAADI. Germline trimming cut 6 bases from V and 0 bases from J; bases unmatched to any gene: 10. CDR3 amino acids: CASRGQRGAKSTDTQYF. CDR3 sequence (DNA): TGCGCCAGCAGGGGACAGCGGGGGGCCAAAAGCACAGATACGCAGTATTTT.

This clone was picked up a small number of times. V is TRBV29-1 and J is TRBJ1-1; D remains ambiguous. The CDR3 length is 11 residues. V shed 7 bases and J shed 6 bases, with 12 bases lying between them. The germline gives CDR1 SQVTM, CDR2 ANQGSEA. CDR3 bases: TGCAGCGGAAAGGATGGGGCTGAAGCTTTCTTT. It yields the protein CSGKDGAEAFF.

The chain has TRBV19 and TRBJ2-3; 8 bases match TRBD1. The germline V gene has CDR1 LNHDA and CDR2 SQIVND (reference sequence). V lost 2 bases, J lost 4 bases, and 2 bases stayed unmatched. There are 14 residues in the CDR3. CDR3 nucleotides: TGTGCCAGTAGTATAATGACAGGGGCAGATACGCAGTATTTT. It codes for CASSIMTGADTQYF.

The chain has TRBV10-1 and TRBJ2-3; 8 bases line up with TRBD2. The CDR3 sequence is 14 residues long. Germline-derived CDR1 and CDR2 are WNHNN and SYGVQD (reference sequence). Germline trimming cut 5 bases from V and 5 bases from J; bases unmatched to any gene: 6. CDR3 in amino acids: CASSTAGVVDTQYF. As DNA, the CDR3 is TGCGCCAGCAGTACAGCGGGAGTGGTAGATACGCAGTATTTT.

This clone was seen more than once but under ten times. V usage is TRBV29-1 and J usage is TRBJ1-5; 10 bases agree with TRBD1. The CDR3 is 13 amino acids. V gave up 6 bases and J gave up 6 bases; unmatched junction bases: 5. Germline CDR1 and CDR2: SQVTM and ANQGSEA. CDR3 DNA sequence: TGCAGCGTGGGACAGGGGAGCGGTCAGCCCCAGCATTTT. This sequence encodes CSVGQGSGQPQHF. Complete variable domain (other parts from reference TRBV29-1 and TRBJ1-5): SAVISQKPSRDICQRGTSLTIQCQVDSQVTMMFWYRQQPGQSLTLIATANQGSEATYESGFVIDKFPISRPNLTFSTLTVSNMSPEDSSIYLCSVGQGSGQPQHFGDGTRLSIL.

As DNA, the CDR3 is TGTGCCAGCAGCCCGGGACCCGCAAATTCACCCCTCCACTTT. This codes for CASSPGPANSPLHF. The V and J genes are TRBV27 and TRBJ1-6, with a possible D match to TRBD1 (5 bases). The CDR3 length is 14 residues. Germline assignment: CDR1 MNHEY and CDR2 SMNVEV (reference sequence). The V and J ends lost 6 bases and 7 bases respectively, with 13 bases between them.

This clone was detected a few times. The chain employs TRBV19 and TRBJ1-2, with D maybe TRBD1 (5 bases). The CDR3 totals 13 residues. Trimming removed 8 bases at V and 1 base at J, with 11 bases between. From germline, CDR1 is LNHDA and CDR2 SQIVND (reference sequence). Written as DNA, the CDR3 is TGTGCCAGTGGGACGGGTCTTAACTATGGCTACACCTTC. This encodes CASGTGLNYGYTF.

V is TRBV5-4 and J is TRBJ2-1, with 8 nucleotides matching TRBD1. The junction had 5 bases not matched to a gene; V was cut back by 3 bases and J by 0 bases. CDR1 SGHNT and CDR2 YYREEE come from the germline V gene (reference sequence). CDR3 length: 16 residues. CDR3 nucleotide sequence: TGTGCCAGCAGCTCACGGACAGGGAGCTCCTACAATGAGCAGTTCTTC. Its translation: CASSSRTGSSYNEQFF.

In its sample, this clone was seen once. The chain is built from TRBV27 and TRBJ1-2; maybe TRBD1 (5 bases). Germline CDR1 and CDR2: MNHEY and SMNVEV (reference sequence). CDR3 length: 15 amino acids. V was shortened by 6 bases and J by 3 bases, with 17 bases between the two germline ends. CDR3 amino acids: CASSLWEGTDYGYTF. The CDR3 nucleotides read TGTGCCAGCAGCCTCTGGGAGGGGACGGACTATGGCTACACCTTC.

V is TRBV6-2 or TRBV6-3 and J is TRBJ2-5; D not resolved. The CDR3 has 11 residues. The germline V gene encodes CDR1 MNHEY and CDR2 SVGEGT. V was cut by 5 bases and J by 2 bases, with 3 bases left in between. The CDR3 DNA reads as TGTGCCAGCAGTCGTCAAGAGACCCAGTACTTC. This sequence encodes CASSRQETQYF.

The CDR3 is CASSRQGTALNEQFF. CDR3 in DNA: TGTGCCAGTAGCCGCCAAGGAACAGCTCTCAATGAGCAGTTCTTC. J is TRBJ2-1 and V is TRBV19; unclear D gene. Germline V CDR1 and CDR2: LNHDA, SQIVND (reference sequence). The CDR3 is made up of 15 amino acids. Trimming pared 6 bases from V and 6 bases from J, leaving 18 bases between.

This clone was seen a few times. This chain links TRBV5-1 with TRBJ1-1; 8 bases map to TRBD1. Germline V gives CDR1 SGHRS, CDR2 YFSETQ. The CDR3 totals 14 residues. Trimming at V came to 3 bases and at J to 9 bases, leaving 10 bases not matched to a gene. The CDR3 is CASSSIGQGLKAFF. The CDR3 coding sequence is TGCGCCAGCAGCTCAATTGGACAGGGCCTGAAAGCTTTCTTT.

This clone was observed once. V gene TRBV11-2 combines with J gene TRBJ1-1; no firm D call. CDR1 and CDR2 (germline): SGHAT, FQNNGV. V dropped 2 bases and J dropped 1 base, with 5 bases sitting between them. The CDR3 totals 13 residues. CDR3 loop: CASSLSRNTEAFF. The CDR3 nucleotides read TGTGCCAGCAGCTTAAGCAGGAACACTGAAGCTTTCTTT. The full variable domain, with the rest looked up from reference TRBV11-2 and TRBJ1-1, is EAGVAQSPRYKIIEKRQSVAFWCNPISGHATLYWYQQILGQGPKLLIQFQNNGVVDDSQLPKDRFSAERLKGVDSTLKIQPAKLEDSAVYLCASSLSRNTEAFFGQGTRLTVV.

This clone was counted only a few times. This chain links TRBV6-1 with TRBJ2-3, with a tentative D call TRBD1 (6 bases). This CDR3 is built from 15 residues. Germline values: CDR1 MNHNS, CDR2 SASEGT. Trimming pared 3 bases from V and 0 bases from J, leaving 10 bases between. CDR3 sequence (DNA): TGTGCCAGCAGTGACCGGACAGCTAGCACAGATACGCAGTATTTT. Translation: CASSDRTASTDTQYF.

The rearrangement joins TRBV5-1 to TRBJ1-5, with D unresolved. V was trimmed by 1 base and J by 4 bases, leaving 9 bases between them. The CDR3 loop spans 14 amino acids. CDR1 and CDR2 (germline): SGHRS, YFSETQ. Written as DNA, the CDR3 is TGCGCCAGCAGCTTGACACCGCATAATCAGCCCCAGCATTTT. Its protein product is CASSLTPHNQPQHF.

V usage is TRBV2 and J usage is TRBJ1-5; D is unclear. The CDR3 spans 14 residues. Trimming removed 3 bases from V and 11 bases from J, with 17 bases in between. CDR1 SNHLY and CDR2 FYNNEI come from the germline V gene. Here the CDR3 reads CASSDSGPRMAQHF. CDR3 DNA: TGTGCCAGCAGTGATTCGGGTCCTAGAATGGCCCAGCATTTT.

This chain links TRBV4-1 with TRBJ2-2; D remains ambiguous. V lost 1 base and J lost 5, with 17 bases in between. The germline V gene has CDR1 MGHRA and CDR2 YSYEKL. CDR3 length equals 17 residues. The CDR3 nucleotides are TGCGCCAGCAGCCAAGGTAAAGCCTGGACCAAGACCGGGGAGCTGTTTTTT. Protein product: CASSQGKAWTKTGELFF.

The chain uses TRBV6-1 and TRBJ2-5; D call uncertain. The CDR3 is made up of 13 amino acids. CDR1 is MNHNS, CDR2 SASEGT, per germline. V was clipped by 1 base and J by 3 bases, with 6 bases between them. The CDR3 region is CASSEDSKETQYF. In DNA form, the CDR3 reads TGTGCCAGCAGTGAAGATAGCAAAGAGACCCAGTACTTC.

The V gene is TRBV5-1, the J gene TRBJ2-7, with TRBD1 matching over 8 bases. Germline CDR1 reads SGHRS; CDR2 reads YFSETQ. With 0 bases clipped from V and 4 bases from J, the junction kept 6 bases outside the gene matches. The CDR3 spans 15 residues. CDR3 sequence (DNA): TGCGCCAGCAGCTTGGGGACAGGGATGTCATACGAGCAGTACTTC. Its protein is CASSLGTGMSYEQYF.